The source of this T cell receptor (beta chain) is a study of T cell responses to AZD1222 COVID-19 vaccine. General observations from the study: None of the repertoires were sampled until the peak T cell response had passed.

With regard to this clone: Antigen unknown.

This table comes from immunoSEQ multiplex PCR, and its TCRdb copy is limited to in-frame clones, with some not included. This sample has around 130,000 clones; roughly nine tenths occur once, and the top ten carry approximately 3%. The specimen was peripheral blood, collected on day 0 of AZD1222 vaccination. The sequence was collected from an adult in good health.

CDR3 nucleotide sequence: TGTGCCAGCAGCGTAGTCTTATTCGATGAGCAGTTCTTC. Its protein is CASSVVLFDEQFF. V gene TRBV9 combines with J gene TRBJ2-1; D not certain. This CDR3 is 13 amino acids long. CDR1 and CDR2 (germline): SGDLS, YYNGEE. V shed 0 bases and J shed 8 bases, with 9 bases lying between them.